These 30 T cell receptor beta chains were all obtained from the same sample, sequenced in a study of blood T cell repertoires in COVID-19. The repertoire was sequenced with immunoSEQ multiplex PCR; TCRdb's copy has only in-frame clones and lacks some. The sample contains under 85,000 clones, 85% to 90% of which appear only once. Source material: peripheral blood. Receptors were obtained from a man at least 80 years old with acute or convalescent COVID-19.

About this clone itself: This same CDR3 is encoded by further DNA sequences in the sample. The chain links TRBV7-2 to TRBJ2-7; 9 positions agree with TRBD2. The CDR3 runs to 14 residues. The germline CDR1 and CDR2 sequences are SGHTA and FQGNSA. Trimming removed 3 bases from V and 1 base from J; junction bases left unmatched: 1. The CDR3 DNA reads TGTGCCAGCAGCTTTAGCGGGAGTTCCTACGAGCAGTACTTC. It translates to CASSFSGSSYEQYF.

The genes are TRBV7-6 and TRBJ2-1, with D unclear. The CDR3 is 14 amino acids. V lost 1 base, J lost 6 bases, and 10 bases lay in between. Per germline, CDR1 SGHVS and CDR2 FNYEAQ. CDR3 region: CASSLGPLRNEQFF. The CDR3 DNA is TGTGCCAGCAGCTTAGGTCCTCTCCGCAATGAGCAGTTCTTC.

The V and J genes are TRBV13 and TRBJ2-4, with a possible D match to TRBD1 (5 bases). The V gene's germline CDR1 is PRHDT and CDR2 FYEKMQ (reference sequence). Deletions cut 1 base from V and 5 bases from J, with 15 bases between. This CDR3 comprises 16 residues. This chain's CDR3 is CASSLEAWGRENIQYF. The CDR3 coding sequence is TGTGCCAGCAGCTTAGAAGCCTGGGGCAGAGAAAACATTCAGTACTTC.

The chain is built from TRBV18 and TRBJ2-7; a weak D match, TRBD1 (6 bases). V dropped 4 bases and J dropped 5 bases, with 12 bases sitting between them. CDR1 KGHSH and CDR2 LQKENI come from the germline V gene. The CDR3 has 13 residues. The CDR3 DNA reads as TGTGCCAGCTCACAAACAGGGAGCAACGAGCAGTACTTC. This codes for CASSQTGSNEQYF.

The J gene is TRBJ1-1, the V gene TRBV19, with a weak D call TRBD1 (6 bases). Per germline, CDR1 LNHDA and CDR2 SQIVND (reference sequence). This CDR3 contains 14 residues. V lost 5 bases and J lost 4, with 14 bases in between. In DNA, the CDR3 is TGTGCCAGTAGTCGAGACAGGTTCGCCACTGAAGCTTTCTTT. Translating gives CASSRDRFATEAFF.

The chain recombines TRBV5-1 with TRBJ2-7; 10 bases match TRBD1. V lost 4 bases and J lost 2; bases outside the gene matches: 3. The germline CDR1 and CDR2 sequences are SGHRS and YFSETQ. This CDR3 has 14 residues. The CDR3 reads CASSQDRGTYEQYF. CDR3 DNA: TGCGCCAGCAGCCAGGACAGGGGGACCTACGAGCAGTACTTC.

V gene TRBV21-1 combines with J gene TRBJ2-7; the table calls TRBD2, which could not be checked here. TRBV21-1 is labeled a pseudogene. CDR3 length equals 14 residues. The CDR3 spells CASSLGLHPAEQYF. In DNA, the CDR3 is TGTGCCAGCAGTTTGGGACTGCACCCCGCCGAGCAGTACTTC.

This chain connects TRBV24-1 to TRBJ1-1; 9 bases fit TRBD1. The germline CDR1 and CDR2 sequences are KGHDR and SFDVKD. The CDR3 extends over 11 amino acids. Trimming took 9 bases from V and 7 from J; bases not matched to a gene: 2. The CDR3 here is CATGQGSEAFF. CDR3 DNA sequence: TGTGCCACCGGACAGGGGAGTGAAGCTTTCTTT.

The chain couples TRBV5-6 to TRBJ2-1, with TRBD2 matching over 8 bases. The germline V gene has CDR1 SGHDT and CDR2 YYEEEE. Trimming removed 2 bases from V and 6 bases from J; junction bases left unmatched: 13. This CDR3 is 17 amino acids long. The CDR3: CASSFPGLAGGINEQFF. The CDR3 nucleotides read TGTGCCAGCAGCTTCCCCGGACTAGCAGGAGGCATCAATGAGCAGTTCTTC.

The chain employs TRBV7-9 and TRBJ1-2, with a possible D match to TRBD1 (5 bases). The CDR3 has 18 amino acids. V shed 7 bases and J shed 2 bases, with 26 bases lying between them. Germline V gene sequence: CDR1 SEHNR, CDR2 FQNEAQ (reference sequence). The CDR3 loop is CASTNLFRDSRRNYGYTF. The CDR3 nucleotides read TGTGCCAGCACCAACCTTTTCCGGGACTCAAGGAGAAACTATGGCTACACCTTC.

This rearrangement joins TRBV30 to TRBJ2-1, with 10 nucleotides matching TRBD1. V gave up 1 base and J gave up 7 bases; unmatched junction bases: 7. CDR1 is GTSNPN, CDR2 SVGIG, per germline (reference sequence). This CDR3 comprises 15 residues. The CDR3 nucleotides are TGTGCCTGGAGTGCCACCGGACAGGGGGTTAATGAGCAGTTCTTC. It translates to CAWSATGQGVNEQFF.

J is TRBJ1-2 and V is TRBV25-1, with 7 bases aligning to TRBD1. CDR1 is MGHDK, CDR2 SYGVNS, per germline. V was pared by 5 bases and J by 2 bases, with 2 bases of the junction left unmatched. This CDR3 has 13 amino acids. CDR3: CASSRGQNYGYTF. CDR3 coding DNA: TGTGCCAGCAGTAGGGGACAGAACTATGGCTACACCTTC.

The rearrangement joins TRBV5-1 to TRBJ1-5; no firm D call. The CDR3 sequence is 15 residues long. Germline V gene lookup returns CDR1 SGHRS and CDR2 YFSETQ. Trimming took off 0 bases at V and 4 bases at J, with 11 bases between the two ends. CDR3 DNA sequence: TGCGCCAGCAGCTTGGGAGTTGGCGGGAATCAGCCCCAGCATTTT. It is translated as CASSLGVGGNQPQHF.

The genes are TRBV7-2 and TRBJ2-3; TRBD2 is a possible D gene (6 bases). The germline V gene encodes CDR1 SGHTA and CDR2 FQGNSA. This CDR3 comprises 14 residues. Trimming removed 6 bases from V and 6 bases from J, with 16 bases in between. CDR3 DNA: TGTGCCAGCAGGGACCTAGCGAGCGGGGATACGCAGTATTTT. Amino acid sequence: CASRDLASGDTQYF.

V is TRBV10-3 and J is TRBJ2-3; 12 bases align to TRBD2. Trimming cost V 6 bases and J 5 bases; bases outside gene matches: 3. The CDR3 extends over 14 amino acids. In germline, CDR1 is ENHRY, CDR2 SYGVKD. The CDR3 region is CAIRPGLAGDTQYF. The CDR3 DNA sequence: TGTGCCATCAGGCCGGGACTAGCGGGAGATACGCAGTATTTT.

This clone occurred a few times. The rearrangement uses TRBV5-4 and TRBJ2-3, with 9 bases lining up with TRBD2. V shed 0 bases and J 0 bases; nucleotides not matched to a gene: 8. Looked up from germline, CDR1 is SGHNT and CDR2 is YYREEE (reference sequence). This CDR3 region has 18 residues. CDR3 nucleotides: TGTGCCAGCAGCTTGGTGGGTAGCGGGGGTGTTAGCACAGATACGCAGTATTTT. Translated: CASSLVGSGGVSTDTQYF.

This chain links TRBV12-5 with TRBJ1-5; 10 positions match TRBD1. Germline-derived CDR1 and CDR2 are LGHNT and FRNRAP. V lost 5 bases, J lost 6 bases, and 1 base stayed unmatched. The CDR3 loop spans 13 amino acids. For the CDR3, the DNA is TGTGCTAGTGGTGGGGACAGGGGTCAGCCCCAGCATTTT. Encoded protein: CASGGDRGQPQHF.

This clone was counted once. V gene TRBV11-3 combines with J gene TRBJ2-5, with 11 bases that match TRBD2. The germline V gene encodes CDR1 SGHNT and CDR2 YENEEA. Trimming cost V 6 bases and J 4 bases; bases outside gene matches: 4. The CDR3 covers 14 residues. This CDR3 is CASSLAGGGETQYF. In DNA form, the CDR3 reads TGTGCCAGCAGTCTAGCGGGAGGCGGAGAGACCCAGTACTTC.

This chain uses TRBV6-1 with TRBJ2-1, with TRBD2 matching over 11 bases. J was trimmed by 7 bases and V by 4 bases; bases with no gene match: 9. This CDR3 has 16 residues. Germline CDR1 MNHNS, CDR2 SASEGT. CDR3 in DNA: TGTGCCAGCAGTGGGGAACTAGCGGGAGCAATTAATGAGCAGTTCTTC. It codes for CASSGELAGAINEQFF.

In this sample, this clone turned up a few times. CDR3 coding DNA: TGTGCCAGCAGCTTGACAGGGAATAATGGGGCCAACGTCCTGACTTTC. Translated: CASSLTGNNGANVLTF. The J gene is TRBJ2-6, the V gene TRBV5-6; TRBD1 is a possible D gene (6 bases). This CDR3 contains 16 residues. V lost 1 base and J lost 3, with 11 bases in between. The V gene's germline CDR1 is SGHDT and CDR2 YYEEEE.

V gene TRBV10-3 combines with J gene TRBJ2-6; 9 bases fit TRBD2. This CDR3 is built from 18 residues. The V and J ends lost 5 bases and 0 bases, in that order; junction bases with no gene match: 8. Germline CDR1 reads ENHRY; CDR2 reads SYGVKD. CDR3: CAISSPSGAFSGANVLTF. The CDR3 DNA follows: TGTGCCATCAGTTCTCCTAGCGGGGCCTTCTCTGGGGCCAACGTCCTGACTTTC.

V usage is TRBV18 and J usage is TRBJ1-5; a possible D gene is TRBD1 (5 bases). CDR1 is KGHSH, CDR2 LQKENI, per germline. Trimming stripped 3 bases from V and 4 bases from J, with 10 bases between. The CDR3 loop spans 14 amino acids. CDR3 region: CASSPRTRNQPQHF. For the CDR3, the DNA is TGTGCCAGCTCACCCCGGACAAGAAATCAGCCCCAGCATTTT.

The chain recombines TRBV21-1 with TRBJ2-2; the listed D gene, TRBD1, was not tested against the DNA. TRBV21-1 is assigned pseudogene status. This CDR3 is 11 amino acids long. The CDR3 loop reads CASQGTGELFF. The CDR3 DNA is TGTGCCAGTCAGGGGACCGGGGAGCTGTTTTTT.

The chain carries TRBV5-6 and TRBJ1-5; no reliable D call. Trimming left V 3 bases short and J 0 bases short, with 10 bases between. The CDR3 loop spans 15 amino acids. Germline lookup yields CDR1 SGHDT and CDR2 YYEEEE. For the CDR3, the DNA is TGTGCCAGCAGCTCCCTCGGGAATAGCAATCAGCCCCAGCATTTT. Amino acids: CASSSLGNSNQPQHF. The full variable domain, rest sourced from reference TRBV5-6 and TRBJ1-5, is DAGVTQSPTHLIKTRGQQVTLRCSPKSGHDTVSWYQQALGQGPQFIFQYYEEEERQRGNFPDRFSGHQFPNYSSELNVNALLLGDSALYLCASSSLGNSNQPQHFGDGTRLSIL.

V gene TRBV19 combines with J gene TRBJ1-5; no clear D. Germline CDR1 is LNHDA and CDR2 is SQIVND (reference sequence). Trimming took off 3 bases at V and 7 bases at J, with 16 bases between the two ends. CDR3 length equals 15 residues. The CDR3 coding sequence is TGTGCCAGTAGTATTTGGGTGGAGGGTGAGCAGCCCCAGCATTTT. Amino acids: CASSIWVEGEQPQHF.

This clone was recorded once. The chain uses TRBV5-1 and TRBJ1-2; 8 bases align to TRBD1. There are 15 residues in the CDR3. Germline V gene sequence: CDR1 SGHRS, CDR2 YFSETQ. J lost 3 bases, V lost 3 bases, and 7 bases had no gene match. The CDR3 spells CASSWTGITDYGYTF. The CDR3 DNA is TGCGCCAGCAGCTGGACAGGGATAACGGACTATGGCTACACCTTC.

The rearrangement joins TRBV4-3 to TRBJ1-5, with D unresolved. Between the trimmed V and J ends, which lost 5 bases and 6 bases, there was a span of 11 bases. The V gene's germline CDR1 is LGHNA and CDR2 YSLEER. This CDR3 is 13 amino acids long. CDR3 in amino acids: CASSVQLGQPQHF. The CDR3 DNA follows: TGCGCCAGCAGCGTCCAACTTGGTCAGCCCCAGCATTTT.

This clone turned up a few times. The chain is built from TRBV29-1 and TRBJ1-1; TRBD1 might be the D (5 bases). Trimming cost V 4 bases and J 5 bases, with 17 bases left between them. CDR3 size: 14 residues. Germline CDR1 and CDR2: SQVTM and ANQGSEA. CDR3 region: CSVGRGFSKTEAFF. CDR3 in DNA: TGCAGCGTTGGCCGGGGGTTTTCAAAGACTGAAGCTTTCTTT. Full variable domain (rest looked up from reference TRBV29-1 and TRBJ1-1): SAVISQKPSRDICQRGTSLTIQCQVDSQVTMMFWYRQQPGQSLTLIATANQGSEATYESGFVIDKFPISRPNLTFSTLTVSNMSPEDSSIYLCSVGRGFSKTEAFFGQGTRLTVV.

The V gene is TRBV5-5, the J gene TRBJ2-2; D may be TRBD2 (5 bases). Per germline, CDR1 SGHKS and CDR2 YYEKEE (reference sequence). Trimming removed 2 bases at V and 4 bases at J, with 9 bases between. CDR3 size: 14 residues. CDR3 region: CASSFGGSTGELFF. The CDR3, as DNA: TGTGCCAGCAGCTTTGGAGGAAGCACCGGGGAGCTGTTTTTT.

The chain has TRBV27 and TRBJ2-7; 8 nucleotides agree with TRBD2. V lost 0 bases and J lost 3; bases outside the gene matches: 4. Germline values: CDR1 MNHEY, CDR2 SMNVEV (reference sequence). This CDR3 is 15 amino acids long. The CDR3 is CASSLSGLAGYEQYF. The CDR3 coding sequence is TGTGCCAGCAGTTTATCCGGGCTAGCGGGCTACGAGCAGTACTTC.